This TCR beta chain was retrieved from a study of shared clonotypes between healthy human individuals (dated by TCRdb to about 2020). A note on the overall study: The cohort included three men and a couple of women between 18 and 49 years of age. For each donor, CD4 naive and CD4 memory were each given three plates, CD8 naive was given two plates, and CD8 memory was given one plate. The study deeply sequenced blood TCR repertoires of five healthy adults to estimate repertoire size and the extent of clonotype sharing between individuals. To increase sequencing depth and limit assay-specific biases, different laboratories used diverse techniques to prepare libraries and sequence TCR repertoires. Each donor's leukapheresis produced roughly between roughly 0.85 and 9.5 billion PBMCs.

In the case of this clone: What antigen it recognizes has not been identified. Within one base of it there is no much larger clone, and no base qualities were kept.

Healthy HIV-negative adults with no recently reported acute infections or vaccinations were included as donors. All donors were Caucasian adults living in Nashville, Tennessee, USA. CD4+ T cells were enriched by magnetic negative selection, after which naive cells were positively selected on CD45RA and the negative fraction was taken as the memory subset. Blood was collected by leukapheresis, and PBMCs were isolated by Ficoll-Histopaque density gradient centrifugation and then cryopreserved in liquid nitrogen vapor phase. Purity and quantity of every magnetically sorted T cell population were checked by analytical flow cytometry. Genomic DNA was isolated from every sorted fraction and measured by UV absorbance on a Nanodrop 2000c. Study-level results and caveats: Pairwise subsampling led to the expectation that sequencing depth would affect the degree of clonotype sharing among donors. Larger estimated clonotype richness was generally found for naive subsets than for memory subsets. Because the study included only a small number of donors, the genetic and exposure-history diversity represented was limited. Sharing across several donors was observed for approximately 5% of naive CD4, under 4% of naive CD8, around 2.5% of memory CD4, and roughly 0.4% of memory CD8 clonotypes. Even with the large sequencing depth, rarefaction of the sorted-subset datasets indicated that sequencing was incomplete. Only blood was sampled, and tissue TCR repertoires likely differ from those in blood. Higher generation probabilities were observed for clonotypes shared by all four sorted-subset donors than for non-shared clonotypes.

The cysteine opens and the phenylalanine closes a CDR3 of 12 amino acids. Here the CDR3 DNA is all that survives: 36 bases in frame from base 1. CDR1 and CDR2 (MDHEN, SYDVKM) derive from the germline V gene. V is reduced by 5 bases and J by 10 bases, leaving a spacing of 14 bases between them. TCR CDR3 regions were amplified from genomic DNA by multiplex PCR using the deep immunoSEQ assay. Extracted genomic DNA from each cell subset was spread evenly across all wells of several immunoSEQ 96-well plates, with each plate serving as a replicate. For sorted subsets, 150 to 250 ng of genomic DNA, equivalent to 30,000 or so T cell genomes, went into each replicate PCR. Purified libraries were quantified with a Qubit 3.0 fluorometer, sized on a Bioanalyzer 2100, and re-quantified with the KAPA Library Quantification kit. Each immunoSEQ 96-well plate was sequenced on its own single-read 150-cycle Illumina NextSeq 550 flow cell. The study's processing was this. The immunoSEQ output contained only junctional sequences without quality scores, so filtering could not match that applied to full-length reads. Sequences were annotated with PyIR, a Python wrapper for IgBLAST v1.9, and V/J genes and CDR3 were assigned using IMGT germline references. Reads were removed for weak V/J assignments (E-value above 1e-6), missing CDR3, stop codons, out-of-frame junctions, or ambiguous translated residues. V3J clonotypes were defined as sequences sharing the same inferred V gene, J gene, and CDR3 amino acid sequence. Percentage overlap between repertoires was calculated by dividing the number of shared unique clonotypes by the size of the smaller repertoire. RTK rarefaction, the Chao1 estimator, and Recon v2.1 estimates of unobserved clonotypes were used to assess repertoire richness. For all TCRbeta clonotypes obtained by the gDNA method from a handful of donors, generation probabilities were computed with OLGA. Here the immuneACCESS table is served through TCRdb, limited to in-frame sequences with V and J called. Missing clones are a known gap in these copies; in checked studies unresolved V genes cover under half, and the rest lacks a known reason. Clone size and the V and J calls come from that table; the DNA yielded D and trimming. This sample is represented by 2,500,000 or so clones; roughly 93% of them were singletons. About 0.38% of the sample is held by the ten biggest clonotypes.

The sample comprised naive CD4+ T cells from PBMCs. The cell subset or site label, as the study defines it: CD45RA+ positively selected. The TCR was taken from a man younger than 35 in good health. Some clones in this sample may be carry-over from other donors' samples. Recombination connected TRBV28 to TRBJ1-1; TRBD1 is a possible D gene, resting on 5 matching bases. CDR3 region: CASSPRTGGAFF. The nucleotide sequence reads TGTGCCAGCAGTCCCCGGACGGGGGGAGCTTTCTTT. Reference TRBV28 and TRBJ1-1 genes cover what lies past the CDR3, so the full variable domain is DVKVTQSSRYLVKRTGEKVFLECVQDMDHENMFWYRQDPGLGLRLIYFSYDVKMKEKGDIPEGYSVSREKKERFSLILESASTNQTSMYLCASSPRTGGAFFGQGTRLTVV.